This T cell receptor beta chain was profiled in a study of response to subunit inactivated influenza vaccine. Study findings and constraints: T cells newly recruited by each seasonal influenza vaccination are few, the authors suggested.

This clonotype was seen only a few times. Antigen: not known. TCRdb re-called the RT-PCR reads through MiXCR, storing one row per CDR3 protein. Of 450,000 to 700,000 distinct CDR3 sequences listed, 12% to 15% were seen once; the top ten hold more than 9.5%. The V end was cut by 1 base, the J end by 3 bases, with 6 bases between. CDR1 MNHEY and CDR2 SMNVEV come from the germline V gene (reference sequence). This CDR3 is 13 amino acids long. V usage is TRBV27 and J usage is TRBJ1-1; D is unresolved. The specimen comprised PBMCs from blood, sampled roughly 12 days after vaccination. The sequence came from a middle-aged man who received an inactivated influenza vaccine. The chain's CDR3 is CASSLYWDTEAFF. The CDR3 coding sequence is TGTGCCAGCAGTTTATACTGGGACACTGAAGCTTTCTTT.